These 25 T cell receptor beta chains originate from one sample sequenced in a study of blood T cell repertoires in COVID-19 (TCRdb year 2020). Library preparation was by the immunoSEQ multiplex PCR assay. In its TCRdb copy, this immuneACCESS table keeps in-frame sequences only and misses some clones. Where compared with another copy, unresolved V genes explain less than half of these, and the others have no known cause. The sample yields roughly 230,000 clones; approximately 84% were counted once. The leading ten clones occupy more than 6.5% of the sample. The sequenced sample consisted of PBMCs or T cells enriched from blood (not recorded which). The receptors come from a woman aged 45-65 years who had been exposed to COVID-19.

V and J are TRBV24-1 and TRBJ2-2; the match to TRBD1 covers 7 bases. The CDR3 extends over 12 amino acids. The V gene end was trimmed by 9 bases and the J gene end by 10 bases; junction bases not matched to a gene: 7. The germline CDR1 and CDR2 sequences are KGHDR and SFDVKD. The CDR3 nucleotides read TGTGCCACCTCCACAGGGGCCAAGGAGCTGTTTTTT. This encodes CATSTGAKELFF.

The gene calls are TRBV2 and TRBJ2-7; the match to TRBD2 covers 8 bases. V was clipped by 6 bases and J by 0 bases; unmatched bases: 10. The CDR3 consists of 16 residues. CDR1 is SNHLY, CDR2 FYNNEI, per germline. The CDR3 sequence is CASSAFSGALSYEQYF. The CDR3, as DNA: TGTGCCAGCAGCGCCTTTAGCGGGGCCCTCTCCTACGAGCAGTACTTC.

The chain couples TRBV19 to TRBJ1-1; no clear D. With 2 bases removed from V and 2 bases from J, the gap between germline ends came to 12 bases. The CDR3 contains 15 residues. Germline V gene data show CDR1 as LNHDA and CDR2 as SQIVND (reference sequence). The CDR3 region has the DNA TGTGCCAGTAGTATAAAGGAGGTCGGAAACACTGAAGCTTTCTTT. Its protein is CASSIKEVGNTEAFF.

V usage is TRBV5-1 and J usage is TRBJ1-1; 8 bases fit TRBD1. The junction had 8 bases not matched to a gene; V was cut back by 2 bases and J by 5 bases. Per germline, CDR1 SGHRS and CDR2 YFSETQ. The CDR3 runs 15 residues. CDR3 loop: CASSFFQGARTEAFF. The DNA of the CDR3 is TGCGCCAGCAGCTTTTTCCAGGGGGCGAGGACTGAAGCTTTCTTT.

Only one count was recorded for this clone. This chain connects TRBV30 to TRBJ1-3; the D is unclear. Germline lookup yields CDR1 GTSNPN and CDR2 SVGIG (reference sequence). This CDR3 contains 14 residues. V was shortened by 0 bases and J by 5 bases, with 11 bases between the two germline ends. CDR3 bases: TGTGCCTGGAGTGTAAAAAGCGCCAGAAACACCATATATTTT. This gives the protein CAWSVKSARNTIYF.

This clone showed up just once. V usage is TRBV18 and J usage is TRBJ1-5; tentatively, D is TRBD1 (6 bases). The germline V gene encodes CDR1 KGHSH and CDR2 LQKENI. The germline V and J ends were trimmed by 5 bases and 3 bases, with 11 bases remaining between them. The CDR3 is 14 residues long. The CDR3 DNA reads TGTGCCAGCTCAAAGACAGGCCCCAATCAGCCCCAGCATTTT. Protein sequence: CASSKTGPNQPQHF.

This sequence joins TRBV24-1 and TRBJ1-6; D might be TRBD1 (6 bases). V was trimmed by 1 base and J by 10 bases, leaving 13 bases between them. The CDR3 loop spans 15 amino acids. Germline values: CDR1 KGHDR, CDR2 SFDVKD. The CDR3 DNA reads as TGTGCCACCAGTGATTTAAGGACAGCGGGATCACCCCTCCACTTT. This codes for CATSDLRTAGSPLHF.

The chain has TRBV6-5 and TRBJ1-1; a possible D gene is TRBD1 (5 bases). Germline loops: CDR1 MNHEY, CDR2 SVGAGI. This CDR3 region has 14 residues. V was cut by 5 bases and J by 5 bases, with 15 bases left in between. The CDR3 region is CASSPGSGATEAFF. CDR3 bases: TGTGCCAGCAGTCCTGGTAGCGGGGCAACTGAAGCTTTCTTT.

The CDR3 coding sequence is TGTGCCAGCAGCCAAGTTGGGCTAGCGGGGGGCACAGATACGCAGTATTTT. Residues: CASSQVGLAGGTDTQYF. V gene TRBV3-1 (or the pseudogene TRBV3-2) combines with J gene TRBJ2-3, with 10 bases lining up with TRBD2. V was clipped by 1 base and J by 1 base; unmatched bases: 5. Germline V gene data show CDR1 as LGHDT and CDR2 as YNNKEL (reference sequence). CDR3 length equals 17 residues.

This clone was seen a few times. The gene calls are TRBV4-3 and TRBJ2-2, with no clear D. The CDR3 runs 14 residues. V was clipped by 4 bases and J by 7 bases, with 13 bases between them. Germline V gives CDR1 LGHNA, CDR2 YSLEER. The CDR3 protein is CASSLRLRGGELFF. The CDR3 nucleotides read TGCGCCAGCAGCCTAAGACTCCGCGGCGGGGAGCTGTTTTTT.

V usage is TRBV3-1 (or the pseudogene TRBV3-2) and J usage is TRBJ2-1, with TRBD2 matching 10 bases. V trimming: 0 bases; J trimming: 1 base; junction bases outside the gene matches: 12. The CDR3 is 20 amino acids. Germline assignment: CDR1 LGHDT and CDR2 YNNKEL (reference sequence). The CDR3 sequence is CASSQDDWLAGDPSYNEQFF. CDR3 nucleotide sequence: TGTGCCAGCAGCCAAGATGATTGGCTAGCGGGGGACCCATCCTACAATGAGCAGTTCTTC.

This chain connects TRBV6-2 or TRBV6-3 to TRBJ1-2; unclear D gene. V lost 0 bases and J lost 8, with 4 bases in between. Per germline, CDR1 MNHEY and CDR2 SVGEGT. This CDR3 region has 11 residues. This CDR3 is CASSYSLGYTF. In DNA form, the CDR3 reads TGTGCCAGCAGTTACTCGTTAGGCTACACCTTC.

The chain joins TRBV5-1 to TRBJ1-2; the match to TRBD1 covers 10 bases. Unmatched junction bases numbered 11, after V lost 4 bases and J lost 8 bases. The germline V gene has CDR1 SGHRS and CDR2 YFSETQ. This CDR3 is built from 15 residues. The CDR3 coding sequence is TGCGCCAGCAGCCCGGACGGGACAGGGGTTCGGGGCTACACCTTC. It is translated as CASSPDGTGVRGYTF.

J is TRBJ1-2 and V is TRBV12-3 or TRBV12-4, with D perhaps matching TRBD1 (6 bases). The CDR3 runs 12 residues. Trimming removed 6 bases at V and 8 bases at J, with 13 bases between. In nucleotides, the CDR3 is TGTGCCAGCAGGTTGGGACACCGAGGCTACACCTTC. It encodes CASRLGHRGYTF.

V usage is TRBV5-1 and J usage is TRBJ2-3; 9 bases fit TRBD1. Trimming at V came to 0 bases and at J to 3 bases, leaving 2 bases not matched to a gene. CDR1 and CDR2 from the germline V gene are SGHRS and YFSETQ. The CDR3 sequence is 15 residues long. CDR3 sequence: CASSLVGQGTDTQYF. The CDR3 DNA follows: TGCGCCAGCAGCTTGGTCGGACAGGGGACAGATACGCAGTATTTT.

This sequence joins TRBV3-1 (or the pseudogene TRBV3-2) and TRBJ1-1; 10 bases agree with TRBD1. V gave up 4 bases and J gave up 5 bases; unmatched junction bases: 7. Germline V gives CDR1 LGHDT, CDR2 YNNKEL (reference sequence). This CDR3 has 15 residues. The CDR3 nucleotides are TGTGCCAGCAGCCCACCGGGACAGGGGAGGACTGAAGCTTTCTTT. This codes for CASSPPGQGRTEAFF.

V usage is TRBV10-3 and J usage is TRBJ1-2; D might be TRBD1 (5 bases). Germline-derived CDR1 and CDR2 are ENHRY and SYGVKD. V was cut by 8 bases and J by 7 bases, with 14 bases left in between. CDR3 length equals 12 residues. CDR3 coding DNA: TGTGCCATCGCCCCCAGCGGGGGTGGCTACACCTTC. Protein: CAIAPSGGGYTF.

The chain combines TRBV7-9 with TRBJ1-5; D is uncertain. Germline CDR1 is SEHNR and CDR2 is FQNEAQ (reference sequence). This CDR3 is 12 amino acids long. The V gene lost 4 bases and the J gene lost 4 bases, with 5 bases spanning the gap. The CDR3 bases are TGTGCCAGCAGCTCTTTTAATCAGCCCCAGCATTTT. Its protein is CASSSFNQPQHF. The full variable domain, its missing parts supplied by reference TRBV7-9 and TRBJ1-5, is DTGVSQNPRHKITKRGQNVTFRCDPISEHNRLYWYRQTLGQGPEFLTYFQNEAQLEKSRLLSDRFSAERPKGSFSTLEIQRTEQGDSAMYLCASSSFNQPQHFGDGTRLSIL.

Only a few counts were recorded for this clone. CDR3: CASSLEGGSSSYNEQFF. CDR3 DNA: TGTGCCAGCAGCTTAGAGGGGGGGTCAAGCTCCTACAATGAGCAGTTCTTC. V usage is TRBV11-2 and J usage is TRBJ2-1, with 7 bases that match TRBD2. J gave up 0 bases and V 0 bases, and 5 bases lay outside the gene matches. The CDR3 spans 17 residues. Germline V gene sequence: CDR1 SGHAT, CDR2 FQNNGV.

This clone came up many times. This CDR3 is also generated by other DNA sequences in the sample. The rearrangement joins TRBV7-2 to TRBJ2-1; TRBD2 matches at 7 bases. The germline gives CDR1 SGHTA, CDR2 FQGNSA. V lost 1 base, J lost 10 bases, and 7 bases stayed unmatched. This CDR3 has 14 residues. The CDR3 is CASSLGGGGGEQFF. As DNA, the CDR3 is TGTGCCAGCAGCTTAGGAGGCGGGGGAGGGGAGCAGTTCTTC.

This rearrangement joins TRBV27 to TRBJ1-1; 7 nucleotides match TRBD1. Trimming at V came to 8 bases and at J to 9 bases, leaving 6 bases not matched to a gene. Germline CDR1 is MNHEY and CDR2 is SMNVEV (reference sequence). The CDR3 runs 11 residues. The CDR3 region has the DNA TGTGCCAGCTTAGGGGGCGAGAAAGCTTTCTTT. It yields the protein CASLGGEKAFF.

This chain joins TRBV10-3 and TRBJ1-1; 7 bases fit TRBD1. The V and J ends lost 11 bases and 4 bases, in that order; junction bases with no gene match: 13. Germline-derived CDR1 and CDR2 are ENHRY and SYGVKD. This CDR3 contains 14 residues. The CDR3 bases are TGTGCCCCGACGGGGACAGCTTCCATCACTGAAGCTTTCTTT. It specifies CAPTGTASITEAFF.

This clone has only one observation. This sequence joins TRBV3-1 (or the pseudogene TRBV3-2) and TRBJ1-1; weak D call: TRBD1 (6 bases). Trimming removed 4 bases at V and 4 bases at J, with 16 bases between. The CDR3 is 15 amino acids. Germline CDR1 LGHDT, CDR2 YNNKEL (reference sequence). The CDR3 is CASSPGPRGGTEAFF. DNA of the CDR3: TGTGCCAGCAGCCCGGGACCTAGGGGGGGCACTGAAGCTTTCTTT.

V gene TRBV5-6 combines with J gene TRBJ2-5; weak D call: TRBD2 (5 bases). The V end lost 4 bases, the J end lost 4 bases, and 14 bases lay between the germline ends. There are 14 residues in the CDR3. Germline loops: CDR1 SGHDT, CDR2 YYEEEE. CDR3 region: CASSILGVGETQYF. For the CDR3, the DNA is TGTGCCAGCAGCATCCTCGGGGTAGGAGAGACCCAGTACTTC. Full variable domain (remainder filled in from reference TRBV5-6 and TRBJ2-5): DAGVTQSPTHLIKTRGQQVTLRCSPKSGHDTVSWYQQALGQGPQFIFQYYEEEERQRGNFPDRFSGHQFPNYSSELNVNALLLGDSALYLCASSILGVGETQYFGPGTRLLVL.

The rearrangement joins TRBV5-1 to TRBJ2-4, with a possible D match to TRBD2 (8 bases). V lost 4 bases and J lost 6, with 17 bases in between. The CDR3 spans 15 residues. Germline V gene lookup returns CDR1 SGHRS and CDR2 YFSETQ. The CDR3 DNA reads TGCGCCAGCAGCCCCCCGGGAGGGGGCTTAAACATTCAGTACTTC. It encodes CASSPPGGGLNIQYF.